The 10 T cell receptor beta chains listed next were all sequenced from one sample in a study of T cell repertoires in cytomegalovirus infection. Each CDR3 protein gets one entry after TCRdb re-called the reads with MiXCR. The table includes some 590,000 distinct CDR3 sequences, around two fifths detected once. No antigen has been identified for these receptors. The material sequenced was cultured PBMCs, taken from culture after CMV antigen stimulation. These receptors came from a human donor in good health (CMV status not recorded). Some clones in this sample may be carry-over from other donors' samples.

The gene calls are TRBV20-1 and TRBJ2-7; 8 bases map to TRBD1. Germline CDR1 reads DFQATT; CDR2 reads SNEGSKA (reference sequence). V was clipped by 5 bases and J by 5 bases; unmatched bases: 11. This CDR3 has 14 residues. The CDR3 is CSAPKGQGANEQYF. Written as DNA, the CDR3 is TGCAGTGCTCCCAAGGGGCAGGGGGCCAACGAGCAGTACTTC.

The genes are TRBV20-1 and TRBJ1-1; D remains ambiguous. V was trimmed by 0 bases and J by 1 base, leaving 9 bases between them. The CDR3 spans 14 residues. The germline V gene encodes CDR1 DFQATT and CDR2 SNEGSKA (reference sequence). The CDR3 reads CSARDRTSNTEAFF. The CDR3 region has the DNA TGCAGTGCTAGAGATCGAACCTCGAACACTGAAGCTTTCTTT.

This chain links TRBV7-8 with TRBJ2-5; 13 bases agree with TRBD2. The germline V gene has CDR1 SGHVS and CDR2 FQNEAQ. This CDR3 comprises 16 residues. After removal of 5 bases from V and 4 bases from J, the junction contained 7 bases not matched to a gene. The CDR3 loop is CASSMTSGGIGETQYF. The CDR3 DNA reads TGTGCCAGCAGCATGACTAGCGGGGGGATTGGAGAGACCCAGTACTTC.

The chain carries TRBV24-1 and TRBJ2-4, with TRBD1 matching 7 bases. Germline V gene lookup returns CDR1 KGHDR and CDR2 SFDVKD. This CDR3 is built from 16 residues. The V gene end was trimmed by 7 bases and the J gene end by 3 bases; junction bases not matched to a gene: 11. The chain's CDR3 is CATSNQTGLRKNIQYF. CDR3 coding DNA: TGTGCCACCAGCAATCAGACAGGGCTTCGCAAAAACATTCAGTACTTC.

This clonotype was seen a handful of times. The chain is built from TRBV2 and TRBJ2-5, with D perhaps TRBD2 (6 bases). The CDR3 runs to 14 residues. The germline V gene has CDR1 SNHLY and CDR2 FYNNEI. The V end was cut by 7 bases, the J end by 1 base, with 13 bases between. The CDR3 reads CASTRGRIQETQYF. CDR3 nucleotides: TGTGCCAGCACGCGGGGACGGATCCAAGAGACCCAGTACTTC.

The chain employs TRBV2 and TRBJ1-1; TRBD1 agrees at 7 bases. From germline, CDR1 is SNHLY and CDR2 FYNNEI. V gave up 6 bases and J gave up 7 bases; unmatched junction bases: 2. This CDR3 region has 11 residues. CDR3 region: CASRTGREAFF. The CDR3 coding sequence is TGTGCCAGCAGGACAGGGCGTGAAGCTTTCTTT. The full variable domain, in which reference TRBV2 and TRBJ1-1 provide the parts outside the CDR3, is EPEVTQTPSHQVTQMGQEVILRCVPISNHLYFYWYRQILGQKVEFLVSFYNNEISEKSEIFDDQFSVERPDGSNFTLKIRSTKLEDSAMYFCASRTGREAFFGQGTRLTVV.

This clonotype was seen a handful of times. This rearrangement joins TRBV6-6 to TRBJ1-5, with D uncertain. Germline-derived CDR1 and CDR2 are MNHNY and SVGAGI (reference sequence). This CDR3 is built from 14 residues. Trimming removed 6 bases from V and 6 bases from J, with 15 bases in between. Written as DNA, the CDR3 is TGTGCCAGCAGCGCCTTACCACGGACTCAGCCCCAGCATTTT. Protein product: CASSALPRTQPQHF.

This clonotype was seen a handful of times. The chain recombines TRBV6-2 or TRBV6-3 with TRBJ2-1; no clear D gene. Germline V gene sequence: CDR1 MNHEY, CDR2 SVGEGT. The CDR3 totals 13 residues. Trimming cost V 7 bases and J 8 bases, with 15 bases left between them. Here the CDR3 DNA reads TGTGCCAGCACTGGGTTCCCGGGCTATGAGCAGTTCTTC. Protein product: CASTGFPGYEQFF.

The chain has TRBV4-3 and TRBJ2-7, with D hard to call. This CDR3 contains 14 residues. The V gene's germline CDR1 is LGHNA and CDR2 YSLEER. V lost 1 base, J lost 3 bases, and 10 bases lay in between. CDR3 amino acids: CASSQGGRVYEQYF. CDR3 coding DNA: TGCGCCAGCAGCCAAGGGGGTAGGGTCTACGAGCAGTACTTC.

This clonotype was recorded a few times. This chain uses TRBV7-6 with TRBJ1-2, with 7 nucleotides matching TRBD1. Germline loops: CDR1 SGHVS, CDR2 FNYEAQ. The junction had 10 bases not matched to a gene; V was cut back by 1 base and J by 2 bases. CDR3 size: 17 residues. The CDR3 DNA follows: TGTGCCAGCAGCTTAGGAGCTAAGACAGGGAACAACTATGGCTACACCTTC. Its protein is CASSLGAKTGNNYGYTF.